These T cell receptor beta chains were read from a single sample in a study of blood T cell repertoires in COVID-19. Some clones are missing from TCRdb's copy, which holds only in-frame ones; the method was immunoSEQ multiplex PCR. The sample yields fewer than 300,000 clones, roughly 89% seen once. The material sequenced was PBMCs or T cells enriched from blood (not recorded which). The source is a man between 40 and 49 years old who had recovered from COVID-19. Each CDR3 is given with its conserved first and last residue. Each record gives: clone size, V gene, J gene, D gene, CDR3 DNA, CDR3 protein. The D gene is left open where the match is weak. For some rows the clone size is stated as once, few or many, or as a class when expanded; others skip it.

>NA|TRBV5-5|TRBJ2-1|NA
TGTGCCAGCAGCCCGGGACATAGGTCCTACAATGAGCAGTTCTTC
CASSPGHRSYNEQFF
>NA|TRBV7-9|TRBJ1-1|NA
TGTGCCAGCAGTCCCCAACAGGGATTCGCTGAAGCTTTCTTT
CASSPQQGFAEAFF
>NA|TRBV28|TRBJ2-1|TRBD2
TGTGCCAGCAGTTTACGATCTAGCGGGAGCTCCGGAAATGAGCAGTTCTTC
CASSLRSSGSSGNEQFF
>NA|TRBV12-3/TRBV12-4|TRBJ2-1|TRBD1
TGTGCCAGCAGTTGGACAGGGGACGATGAGCAGTTCTTC
CASSWTGDDEQFF
>NA|TRBV6-5|TRBJ2-7|TRBD1
TGTGCCAGCAGTTACAGACAGGGGGCCCGCTCCTACGAGCAGTACTTC
CASSYRQGARSYEQYF
>NA|TRBV14|TRBJ2-7|TRBD1
TGTGCCAGCAGCCAAGAGACACGGGACAGGGGTATCTACGAGCAGTACTTC
CASSQETRDRGIYEQYF
>NA|TRBV4-1|TRBJ1-1|TRBD1
TGCGCCAGCAGCCTACAATTAAGGGACAGGGAGAACACTGAAGCTTTCTTT
CASSLQLRDRENTEAFF
>once|TRBV19|TRBJ2-5|TRBD1
TGTGCCAGTAGTTCGGGACAGTTTAATATTTTGCAAGAGACCCAGTACTTC
CASSSGQFNILQETQYF
>NA|TRBV27|TRBJ2-6|TRBD2
TGTGCCTCAAAGGCGGGGGGCCCATTCTCTGGGGCCAACGTCCTGACTTTC
CASKAGGPFSGANVLTF
>NA|TRBV2|TRBJ2-7|TRBD1
TGTGCCAGCAGTGCGGGACAGCGGATGGGGCAGTACTTC
CASSAGQRMGQYF
>NA|TRBV7-3|TRBJ2-2|NA
TGTGCCAGCAGCTTACGATCTTTGGCACAGAACACCGGGGAGCTGTTTTTT
CASSLRSLAQNTGELFF
>NA|TRBV5-1|TRBJ2-1|TRBD2
TGCGCCAGCAGCAAGACTAGCGGGGGATTCTACAATGAGCAGTTCTTC
CASSKTSGGFYNEQFF
>NA|TRBV6-6|TRBJ2-5|NA
TGTGCCAGCCGCCCGTCCGGGCAAGAGACCCAGTACTTC
CASRPSGQETQYF
>few|TRBV27|TRBJ1-4|NA
TGTGCCAGCAGTTTATACGTGGGCGTCGGCAGCAATGAAAAACTGTTTTTT
CASSLYVGVGSNEKLFF
>NA|TRBV3-1/TRBV3-2|TRBJ1-3|NA
TGTGCCAGCAGCCGCCGGGGTCCCATCTCTGGAAACACCATATATTTT
CASSRRGPISGNTIYF
>NA|TRBV14|TRBJ2-3|NA
TGTGCCAGCAGCCTCTATAGCACAGATACGCAGTATTTT
CASSLYSTDTQYF
>NA|TRBV14|TRBJ1-2|TRBD1
TGTGCCAGCAGCTCAGACAGGGGTAACTATGGCTACACCTTC
CASSSDRGNYGYTF
>NA|TRBV6-5|TRBJ1-2|TRBD1
TGTGCCAGCAGCTCAGGGGGTGGCTACACCTTC
CASSSGGGYTF
>NA|TRBV24-1|TRBJ2-7|TRBD1
TGTGCCACCAGTGGCACCGGGACAGGAGCCTACGAGCAGTACTTC
CATSGTGTGAYEQYF
>NA|TRBV10-2|TRBJ1-1|NA
TGCGCCGCCGGGGCCCCCGGGACACCAAACACTGAAGCTTTCTTT
CAAGAPGTPNTEAFF
>NA|TRBV28|TRBJ1-1|NA
TGTGCCAGCAGTTTTAGCGTGAACACTGAAGCTTTCTTT
CASSFSVNTEAFF
>NA|TRBV13|TRBJ2-2|NA
TGTGCCAGCAGCTTCCGGGGGTCGGGCGGGGAGCTGTTTTTT
CASSFRGSGGELFF
>few|TRBV19|TRBJ1-5|TRBD1
TGTGCCAGTAGCATCACAGGGGGCCGGCAGCCCCAGCATTTT
CASSITGGRQPQHF
>few|TRBV7-9|TRBJ1-6|TRBD1
TGTGCCAGCGGGACAGGCGCCGATGGTTCACCCCTCCACTTT
CASGTGADGSPLHF
>NA|TRBV11-2|TRBJ2-7|NA
TGTGCCAGCAGCTTAGAGGGGACAAGCTCCTACGAGCAGTACTTC
CASSLEGTSSYEQYF
>NA|TRBV9|TRBJ1-1|TRBD1
TGTGCCAGCAGCGTAGCTACGACAGGGGGTAACACTGAAGCTTTCTTT
CASSVATTGGNTEAFF
>NA|TRBV7-9|TRBJ2-7|TRBD1
TGTGCCAGCAGCTTATCCGGGACAGGTGAGCAGTACTTC
CASSLSGTGEQYF
>NA|TRBV3-1/TRBV3-2|TRBJ2-7|TRBD2
TGTGCCAGCAGCCGGAAGCTAGCGGGGCGAAGCTCCTACGAGCAGTACTTC
CASSRKLAGRSSYEQYF
>NA|TRBV6-5|TRBJ1-2|NA
TGTGCCAGCAGGAAGGACAGCTATGGCTACACCTTC
CASRKDSYGYTF
>NA|TRBV5-1|TRBJ2-7|NA
TGCGCCAGCAGCACCTGGAAATTTGACAGACCCAACTACGAGCAGTACTTC
CASSTWKFDRPNYEQYF
>NA|TRBV7-2|TRBJ2-1|TRBD2
TGTGCCAGCAGCCCCCGGACTAGCGGGTGGCATGAGCAGTTCTTC
CASSPRTSGWHEQFF
>NA|TRBV27|TRBJ2-2|TRBD2
TGTGCCAGCAGTTTATGGTCTAGCGGGGGGGCCGGGGAGCTGTTTTTT
CASSLWSSGGAGELFF